These T cell receptor beta chains were read from a single sample in a study of cytomegalovirus exposure and HLA in healthy donors. Generated by immunoSEQ multiplex PCR, the TCRdb table keeps only in-frame clones and is missing some. The sample holds 120,000 or so clones; about 74% are singletons and the top ten take less than 3.5%. Sequenced sample: PBMCs. The source is a middle-aged woman in good health and CMV-seropositive. Both conserved end residues are part of each CDR3. Each record gives: V gene, CDR3 length, clone size, J gene, D gene, CDR3 DNA, CDR3 protein. The D gene is left open where the match is weak. Size is omitted from some rows. Given values are once, few, many or a class for expanded clones.

v_gene: TRBV30; len: 13; abundance: NA; j_gene: TRBJ2-5; d_gene: TRBD2; CDR3nt: TGTGCCTGGACTAGCGGGACGGCGGAGACCCAGTACTTC; CDR3aa: CAWTSGTAETQYF
v_gene: TRBV6-5; len: 14; abundance: NA; j_gene: TRBJ2-2; d_gene: NA; CDR3nt: TGTGCCAGCCAAAGGGGCTGGAACACCGGGGAGCTGTTTTTT; CDR3aa: CASQRGWNTGELFF
v_gene: TRBV2; len: 15; abundance: NA; j_gene: TRBJ2-7; d_gene: TRBD1; CDR3nt: TGTGCCAGCAGTGGGGACAGGGTGGGGAGCTACGAGCAGTACTTC; CDR3aa: CASSGDRVGSYEQYF
v_gene: TRBV19; len: 17; abundance: NA; j_gene: TRBJ1-5; d_gene: TRBD1; CDR3nt: TGTGCCAGTAGGATAAAGACCGGGACAGGGTTCGATCAGCCCCAGCATTTT; CDR3aa: CASRIKTGTGFDQPQHF
v_gene: TRBV12-5; len: 13; abundance: NA; j_gene: TRBJ1-5; d_gene: NA; CDR3nt: TGTGCTAGTGGTTCCGACTCCTATCAGCCCCAGCATTTT; CDR3aa: CASGSDSYQPQHF
v_gene: TRBV5-1; len: 15; abundance: NA; j_gene: TRBJ1-3; d_gene: NA; CDR3nt: TGCGCCAGCAGCCCCGCAGGTGACTCTGGAAACACCATATATTTT; CDR3aa: CASSPAGDSGNTIYF
v_gene: TRBV5-1; len: 16; abundance: NA; j_gene: TRBJ2-2; d_gene: TRBD2; CDR3nt: TGCGCCAGCAGCTTGGCGGCTAGCGGGAGTTCCGGGGAGCTGTTTTTT; CDR3aa: CASSLAASGSSGELFF
v_gene: TRBV13; len: 13; abundance: once; j_gene: TRBJ2-7; d_gene: NA; CDR3nt: TGTGCCAGCAGCACGGACAGCTCCTACGAGCAGTACTTC; CDR3aa: CASSTDSSYEQYF
v_gene: TRBV7-3; len: 15; abundance: NA; j_gene: TRBJ1-2; d_gene: TRBD1; CDR3nt: TGTGCCAGCAGCCGTACGGGACAGGGGACCTATGGCTACACCTTC; CDR3aa: CASSRTGQGTYGYTF
v_gene: TRBV6-1; len: 15; abundance: NA; j_gene: TRBJ1-2; d_gene: TRBD1; CDR3nt: TGTGCCAGCAGTGTGCAGGGGGCGGGGGACTATGGCTACACCTTC; CDR3aa: CASSVQGAGDYGYTF
v_gene: TRBV4-1; len: 18; abundance: few; j_gene: TRBJ2-7; d_gene: TRBD2; CDR3nt: TGCGCCAGCAGCCAAGGACTGGGAGGGTCACATAGGCCCTACGAGCAGTACTTC; CDR3aa: CASSQGLGGSHRPYEQYF
v_gene: TRBV13; len: 13; abundance: NA; j_gene: TRBJ1-2; d_gene: NA; CDR3nt: TGTGCCAGCAGCCCCGGGGAGGGCCATGGCTACACCTTC; CDR3aa: CASSPGEGHGYTF
v_gene: TRBV9; len: 16; abundance: NA; j_gene: TRBJ2-2; d_gene: TRBD2; CDR3nt: TGTGCCAGCAGCTCACCCGGGACTAGAAACACCGGGGAGCTGTTTTTT; CDR3aa: CASSSPGTRNTGELFF
v_gene: TRBV7-9; len: 15; abundance: NA; j_gene: TRBJ2-1; d_gene: TRBD1; CDR3nt: TGTGCCAGCAGCTTAGGGGGGATACAGGGGGATGAGCAGTTCTTC; CDR3aa: CASSLGGIQGDEQFF
v_gene: TRBV11-2; len: 16; abundance: once; j_gene: TRBJ2-3; d_gene: TRBD2; CDR3nt: TGTGCCAGCAGCTCAACACTAGCGGGAGGGTTAGATACGCAGTATTTT; CDR3aa: CASSSTLAGGLDTQYF
v_gene: TRBV2; len: 15; abundance: NA; j_gene: TRBJ1-6; d_gene: TRBD1; CDR3nt: TGTGCCAGTGTTACCTCGGGACAGGGAAATTCACCCCTCCACTTT; CDR3aa: CASVTSGQGNSPLHF
v_gene: TRBV15; len: 14; abundance: NA; j_gene: TRBJ2-3; d_gene: NA; CDR3nt: TGTGCCACCAGCAGAGATCCAGGGTCGGATACGCAGTATTTT; CDR3aa: CATSRDPGSDTQYF
v_gene: TRBV7-8; len: 18; abundance: NA; j_gene: TRBJ1-2; d_gene: NA; CDR3nt: TGTGCCAGCAGCCCGGCGGGACTTACAAAAGCAGCCAACTATGGCTACACCTTC; CDR3aa: CASSPAGLTKAANYGYTF
v_gene: TRBV6-5; len: 13; abundance: NA; j_gene: TRBJ1-2; d_gene: TRBD1; CDR3nt: TGTGCCAGCAGTACGGGACAGGGCCATGGCTACACCTTC; CDR3aa: CASSTGQGHGYTF